Presented here are 21 T cell receptor beta chains from one specimen sequenced in a study of a mutant IDH1 vaccine in newly diagnosed glioma. Generated by immunoSEQ multiplex PCR, the TCRdb table keeps only in-frame clones and is missing some. The top ten hold roughly 2.5% of the sample, which has around 63,000 clones, 91% seen once. Regarding time point: baseline, week 1 (first vaccination visit). The treatment was: pre-vaccination baseline after standard-of-care therapy. Here the sequenced sample was PBMCs, taken from a glioma patient treated with radiotherapy, temozolomide or both. The receptors were gathered from a man aged 50 to 59 with glioma.

V is TRBV6-5 and J is TRBJ1-2, with 8 positions matching TRBD1. J gave up 8 bases and V 6 bases, and 8 bases lay outside the gene matches. The CDR3 has 13 amino acids. Germline CDR1 is MNHEY and CDR2 is SVGAGI. This CDR3 reads CASRTQGAGGYTF. The CDR3 DNA is TGTGCCAGCAGGACCCAGGGGGCCGGGGGCTACACCTTC.

This rearrangement joins TRBV25-1 to TRBJ1-2, with D possibly TRBD1 on 5 matching bases. The V gene's germline CDR1 is MGHDK and CDR2 SYGVNS. The V end lost 7 bases, the J end lost 8 bases, and 11 bases lay between the germline ends. The CDR3 length is 11 residues. The CDR3 here is CASKRGVGYTF. The DNA for the CDR3 is TGTGCCAGCAAGCGGGGGGTCGGCTACACCTTC.

The J gene is TRBJ1-1, the V gene TRBV6-5; D is perhaps TRBD1 (5 bases). The V end lost 0 bases, the J end lost 10 bases, and 9 bases lay between the germline ends. Germline CDR1 and CDR2: MNHEY and SVGAGI. The CDR3 is made up of 12 amino acids. In nucleotides, the CDR3 is TGTGCCAGCAGTTACTCTGGGGGGGGAGCTTTCTTT. It yields the protein CASSYSGGGAFF.

This rearrangement joins TRBV10-3 to TRBJ1-4; 7 bases are shared with TRBD1. This CDR3 is 13 amino acids long. CDR1 and CDR2 (germline): ENHRY, SYGVKD. Trimming cost V 9 bases and J 6 bases; bases outside gene matches: 7. CDR3 sequence (DNA): TGTGCCATTAGAGGGGGCCGGGATGAAAAACTGTTTTTT. Protein: CAIRGGRDEKLFF.

V and J are TRBV14 and TRBJ2-7; 8 bases are shared with TRBD1. V gave up 3 bases and J gave up 5 bases; unmatched junction bases: 6. This CDR3 comprises 14 residues. In germline, CDR1 is SGHDN, CDR2 FVKESK. DNA for the CDR3: TGTGCCAGCAGCCAGGGACAGGCACAGGACGAGCAGTACTTC. Translating it yields CASSQGQAQDEQYF. Full variable domain (missing parts from reference TRBV14 and TRBJ2-7): EAGVTQFPSHSVIEKGQTVTLRCDPISGHDNLYWYRRVMGKEIKFLLHFVKESKQDESGMPNNRFLAERTGGTYSTLKVQPAELEDSGVYFCASSQGQAQDEQYFGPGTRLTVT.

The chain has TRBV19 and TRBJ2-1; tentatively, D is TRBD2 (7 bases). Trimming removed 0 bases from V and 11 bases from J, with 17 bases in between. Germline V lookup: CDR1 LNHDA, CDR2 SQIVND (reference sequence). The CDR3 is 15 residues long. The CDR3 loop is CASSIDRGGQGKQFF. As DNA, the CDR3 is TGTGCCAGTAGTATAGATAGGGGGGGTCAAGGGAAGCAGTTCTTC. Based on the CDR3 plus reference TRBV19 and TRBJ2-1, the full variable domain is DGGITQSPKYLFRKEGQNVTLSCEQNLNHDAMYWYRQDPGQGLRLIYYSQIVNDFQKGDIAEGYSVSREKKESFPLTVTSAQKNPTAFYLCASSIDRGGQGKQFFGPGTRLTVL.

CDR3 in DNA: TGTGCCAGCAGCTCCGGGACTAGCTCCTCTAATGAGCAGTTCTTC. Protein: CASSSGTSSSNEQFF. The chain is built from TRBV6-5 and TRBJ2-1; 9 bases agree with TRBD2. Germline V gives CDR1 MNHEY, CDR2 SVGAGI. The CDR3 spans 15 residues. With V trimmed by 6 bases and J by 7 bases, 10 bases remained unmatched.

The sample holds a few counts of this clone. At one boundary the junction diverges from the germline segment, which might be a read error. The rearrangement uses TRBV30 and TRBJ1-4; 7 bases line up with TRBD1. The CDR3 length is 11 residues. The germline V gene has CDR1 GTSNPN and CDR2 SVGIG (reference sequence). CDR3 protein: CAWSSTGSTIF. The CDR3 bases are TGTGCCTGGAGTTCGACAGGGTCGACGATTTTT.

The chain uses TRBV7-9 and TRBJ1-5; maybe TRBD1 (6 bases). From germline, CDR1 is SEHNR and CDR2 FQNEAQ (reference sequence). The V gene lost 6 bases and the J gene lost 2 bases, with 11 bases spanning the gap. This CDR3 comprises 14 residues. The CDR3, as DNA: TGTGCCAGCAGGAAAGGGGGTGGCAATCAGCCCCAGCATTTT. It is translated as CASRKGGGNQPQHF.

The chain is built from TRBV15 and TRBJ1-5; D gene ambiguous. V was cut by 5 bases and J by 3 bases, with 11 bases left in between. The CDR3 consists of 14 residues. Germline V lookup: CDR1 LNHNV, CDR2 YYDKDF (reference sequence). The CDR3 here is CATSRRSSNQPQHF. In DNA, the CDR3 is TGTGCCACCAGCCGACGGTCCTCCAATCAGCCCCAGCATTTT.

This clone has only one observation. The V gene is TRBV6-5, the J gene TRBJ2-1; 7 bases map to TRBD2. This CDR3 is 13 amino acids long. Germline values: CDR1 MNHEY, CDR2 SVGAGI. J lost 6 bases, V lost 5 bases, and 4 bases had no gene match. Here the CDR3 DNA reads TGTGCCAGCAGTGCCTCGGGGGGCAATGAGCAGTTCTTC. This gives the protein CASSASGGNEQFF.

The sample holds a few counts of this clone. V usage is TRBV5-4 and J usage is TRBJ1-1; D gene ambiguous. The germline V gene has CDR1 SGHNT and CDR2 YYREEE (reference sequence). The CDR3 runs to 15 residues. Trimming stripped 0 bases from V and 1 base from J, with 10 bases between. CDR3: CASSLDIGKNTEAFF. The CDR3 nucleotides read TGTGCCAGCAGCTTGGATATCGGAAAGAACACTGAAGCTTTCTTT.

The genes are TRBV11-2 and TRBJ2-7, with D perhaps being TRBD1 or TRBD2 (5 bases each). Germline V lookup: CDR1 SGHAT, CDR2 FQNNGV. V dropped 6 bases and J dropped 6 bases, with 18 bases sitting between them. The CDR3 extends over 14 amino acids. CDR3 sequence: CASRFRDGLGEQYF. CDR3 sequence (DNA): TGTGCCAGCAGGTTCAGGGACGGTCTTGGCGAGCAGTACTTC. Using reference TRBV11-2 and TRBJ2-7 for the parts outside the CDR3, the full variable domain is EAGVAQSPRYKIIEKRQSVAFWCNPISGHATLYWYQQILGQGPKLLIQFQNNGVVDDSQLPKDRFSAERLKGVDSTLKIQPAKLEDSAVYLCASRFRDGLGEQYFGPGTRLTVT.

The chain couples TRBV4-2 to TRBJ1-5, with 7 bases identical to TRBD1. Germline values: CDR1 LGHNA, CDR2 YNFKEQ. The V segment lost 0 bases and the J segment 6 bases; nucleotides outside the gene matches: 5. The CDR3 covers 15 residues. The CDR3 DNA is TGTGCCAGCAGCCAAGAGGAGGGGGCGGTTCAGCCCCAGCATTTT. Its translation: CASSQEEGAVQPQHF.

This chain joins TRBV28 and TRBJ1-1; TRBD1 might be the D (5 bases). CDR1 MDHEN and CDR2 SYDVKM come from the germline V gene. Trimming removed 6 bases from V and 0 bases from J, with 14 bases in between. The CDR3 consists of 15 residues. CDR3 sequence reads: CASSPLQGLNTEAFF. DNA for the CDR3: TGTGCCAGCAGCCCCCTCCAGGGATTGAACACTGAAGCTTTCTTT.

The chain couples TRBV11-2 to TRBJ1-2; 7 bases are a match to TRBD1. V lost 5 bases, J lost 6 bases, and 12 bases stayed unmatched. Germline assignment: CDR1 SGHAT and CDR2 FQNNGV. The CDR3 length is 15 residues. The CDR3, as DNA: TGTGCCAGCAGCCTACCTGGGACAGTTCACAATGGCTACACCTTC. Its protein is CASSLPGTVHNGYTF.

A single count supports this clone. The chain employs TRBV15 and TRBJ1-4; tentatively, D is TRBD1 (5 bases). The germline V gene encodes CDR1 LNHNV and CDR2 YYDKDF (reference sequence). The CDR3 runs 12 residues. The ends were cut back, 2 bases at V and 14 bases at J, with 12 bases in the middle. In DNA, the CDR3 is TGTGCCACCAGCAGACTTACAGGAAACCTGTTTTTT. Amino acids: CATSRLTGNLFF.

V gene TRBV2 combines with J gene TRBJ2-3, with D maybe TRBD1 (6 bases). This CDR3 has 15 amino acids. Trimming shortened V by 7 bases and J by 1 base, and 15 bases separated the two germline ends. Germline V gene sequence: CDR1 SNHLY, CDR2 FYNNEI. The CDR3 DNA sequence: TGTGCCAGCATCGACCAGGGGACGGGCACAGATACGCAGTATTTT. Amino acids: CASIDQGTGTDTQYF.

The chain has TRBV7-9 and TRBJ1-6, with TRBD1 identical over 9 bases. Germline V gives CDR1 SEHNR, CDR2 FQNEAQ (reference sequence). The CDR3 spans 15 residues. V lost 5 bases to trimming and J lost 10 bases; unmatched junction nucleotides: 9. CDR3: CASSPPGTGRSPLHF. The DNA of the CDR3 is TGTGCCAGCAGCCCGCCCGGGACAGGGAGGTCACCCCTCCACTTT.

The chain uses TRBV5-1 and TRBJ2-1; D not certain. V was shortened by 4 bases and J by 0 bases, with 8 bases between the two germline ends. The CDR3 runs 14 residues. CDR1 SGHRS and CDR2 YFSETQ come from the germline V gene. As DNA, the CDR3 is TGCGCCAGCAGCCCACAGAGCTCCTACAATGAGCAGTTCTTC. This sequence encodes CASSPQSSYNEQFF. The full variable domain, with the rest looked up from reference TRBV5-1 and TRBJ2-1, is KAGVTQTPRYLIKTRGQQVTLSCSPISGHRSVSWYQQTPGQGLQFLFEYFSETQRNKGNFPGRFSGRQFSNSRSEMNVSTLELGDSALYLCASSPQSSYNEQFFGPGTRLTVL.

The chain couples TRBV6-1 to TRBJ1-4; tentatively, D is TRBD1 (6 bases). Germline V gene data show CDR1 as MNHNS and CDR2 as SASEGT. The CDR3 sequence is 11 residues long. The V gene lost 7 bases and the J gene lost 7 bases, with 7 bases spanning the gap. This chain's CDR3 is CASMTGEKLFF. The CDR3 DNA reads TGTGCCAGCATGACAGGTGAAAAACTGTTTTTT.